This TCR beta chain was identified during a study of shared clonotypes between healthy human individuals. Study-level information: CD4 naive and CD4 memory each took three plates per donor, while CD8 naive took two and CD8 memory one.

Findings and limits, study-wide: Larger estimated richness was generally recorded for naive subsets relative to memory subsets.

How the authors handled the data: ImmunoSEQ supplied junction-only sequences lacking quality scores, so filtering was different. Clones were sequenced by immunoSEQ multiplex PCR, and TCRdb holds only the in-frame ones, with some missing. V and J calls and clone size are given by that table; D and trimming were obtained from the DNA. The sample consists of 730,000 or so clones, about 78% of them appearing once. In the case of this clone: Its target is not known. Other DNA sequences in this sample translate to the same CDR3.

The ends were cut back, 3 bases at V and 3 bases at J, with 9 bases in the middle. The CDR3 is made up of 14 amino acids. The germline V gene encodes CDR1 SGHRS and CDR2 YFSETQ. Each sample came from a Caucasian adult donor living in Nashville, Tennessee. V gene TRBV5-1 combines with J gene TRBJ2-2; D assignment may be TRBD1 or TRBD2 (5 bases each). The source is a woman in her twenties or thirties in good health. The specimen sequenced was memory CD4+ T cells sorted from blood. Subset given: CD45RA-negative fraction. DNA for the CDR3: TGCGCCAGCAGCTCAGGGACGTACACCGGGGAGCTGTTTTTT. Its protein is CASSSGTYTGELFF.